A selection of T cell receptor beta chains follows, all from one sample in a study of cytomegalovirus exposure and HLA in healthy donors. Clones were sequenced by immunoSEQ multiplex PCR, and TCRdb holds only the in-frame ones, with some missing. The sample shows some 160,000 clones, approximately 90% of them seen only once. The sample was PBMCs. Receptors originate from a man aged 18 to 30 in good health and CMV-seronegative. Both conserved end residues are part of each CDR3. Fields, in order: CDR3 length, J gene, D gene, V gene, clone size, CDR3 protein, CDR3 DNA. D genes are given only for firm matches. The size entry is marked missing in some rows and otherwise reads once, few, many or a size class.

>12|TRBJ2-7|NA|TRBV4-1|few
CASMGSSYEQYF
TGCGCCAGCATGGGCAGCTCCTACGAGCAGTACTTC
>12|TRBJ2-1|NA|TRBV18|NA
CASSQGVREQFF
TGTGCCAGCTCACAGGGGGTACGAGAGCAGTTCTTC
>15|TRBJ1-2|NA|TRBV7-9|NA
CASSPYTGVDYGYTF
TGTGCCAGCAGCCCCTACACGGGGGTGGACTATGGCTACACCTTC
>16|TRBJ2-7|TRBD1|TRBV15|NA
CATSRDSGQGSYEQYF
TGTGCCACCAGCAGAGATTCGGGACAGGGTTCCTACGAGCAGTACTTC
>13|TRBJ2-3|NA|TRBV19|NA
CASTGRQIDTQYF
TGTGCCAGCACGGGGAGGCAAATCGATACGCAGTATTTT
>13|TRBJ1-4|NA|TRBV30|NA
CAWSTTAYEKLFF
TGTGCCTGGAGTACGACAGCTTATGAAAAACTGTTTTTT
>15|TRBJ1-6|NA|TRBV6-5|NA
CASRPPRTQNSPLHF
TGTGCCAGCAGACCCCCTCGGACACAGAATTCACCCCTCCACTTT
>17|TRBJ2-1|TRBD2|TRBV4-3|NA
CASSQEARGRGYNEQFF
TGCGCCAGCAGCCAAGAAGCCCGCGGGAGGGGCTACAATGAGCAGTTCTTC
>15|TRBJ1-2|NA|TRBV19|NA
CASRRETRDLYGYTF
TGTGCCAGTAGACGAGAGACTCGAGACCTCTATGGCTACACCTTC
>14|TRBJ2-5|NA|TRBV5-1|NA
CASSLEGGQETQYF
TGCGCCAGCAGCTTGGAGGGAGGCCAAGAGACCCAGTACTTC
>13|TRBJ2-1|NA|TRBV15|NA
CATAEDSYNEQFF
TGTGCCACCGCGGAGGACAGTTACAATGAGCAGTTCTTC
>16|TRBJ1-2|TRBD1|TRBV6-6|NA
CASSRRTGGSDYGYTF
TGTGCCAGCAGCCGGAGGACAGGGGGTTCGGACTATGGCTACACCTTC
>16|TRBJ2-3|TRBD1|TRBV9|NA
CASSPRTGASTDTQYF
TGTGCCAGCAGCCCCAGGACAGGGGCGAGCACAGATACGCAGTATTTT
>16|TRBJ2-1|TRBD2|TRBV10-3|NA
CAISIIGTSAINEQFF
TGTGCCATCAGTATAATCGGGACTAGCGCAATCAATGAGCAGTTCTTC
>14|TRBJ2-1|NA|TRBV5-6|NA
CASSLAAPGNEQFF
TGTGCCAGCAGTTTAGCGGCCCCCGGGAATGAGCAGTTCTTC
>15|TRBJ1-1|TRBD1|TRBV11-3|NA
CASSSPRAGGTEAFF
TGTGCCAGCAGCTCCCCTCGGGCAGGGGGGACTGAAGCTTTCTTT
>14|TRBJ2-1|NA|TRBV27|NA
CASRRKSSYNEQFF
TGTGCCAGCAGGCGGAAGAGCTCCTACAATGAGCAGTTCTTC
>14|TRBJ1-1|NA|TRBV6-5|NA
CASSYAGWDTEAFF
TGTGCCAGCAGTTACGCGGGTTGGGACACTGAAGCTTTCTTT
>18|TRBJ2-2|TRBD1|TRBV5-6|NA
CASSSTTTDRSNTGELFF
TGTGCCAGCAGCTCGACTACCACGGACAGGTCGAACACCGGGGAGCTGTTTTTT
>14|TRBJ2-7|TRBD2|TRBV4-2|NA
CASSQGGGSYEQYF
TGTGCCAGCAGCCAAGGCGGGGGCTCCTACGAGCAGTACTTC
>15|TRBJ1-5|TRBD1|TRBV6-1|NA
CASSASTGFNQPQHF
TGTGCCAGCAGTGCCTCGACAGGGTTCAATCAGCCCCAGCATTTT
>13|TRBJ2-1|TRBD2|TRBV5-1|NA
CASSLGLAIEQFF
TGCGCCAGCAGCCTAGGACTAGCGATTGAGCAGTTCTTC
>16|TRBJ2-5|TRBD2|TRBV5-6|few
CASSLISSGRGETQYF
TGTGCCAGCAGCTTGATTTCTAGCGGGAGAGGGGAGACCCAGTACTTC
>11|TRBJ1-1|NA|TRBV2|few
CASSQYTEAFF
TGTGCCAGCAGTCAATACACTGAAGCTTTCTTT
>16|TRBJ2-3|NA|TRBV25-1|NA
CASSDLLGTRADTQYF
TGTGCCAGCAGTGATTTACTCGGGACAAGGGCTGATACGCAGTATTTT
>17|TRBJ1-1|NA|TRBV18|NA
CASSPLKQGIMNTEAFF
TGTGCCAGCTCACCGTTGAAACAGGGAATTATGAACACTGAAGCTTTCTTT
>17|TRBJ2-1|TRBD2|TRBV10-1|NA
CASSVSPTSGGYNEQFF
TGCGCCAGCAGTGTGTCCCCTACTAGCGGGGGCTACAATGAGCAGTTCTTC
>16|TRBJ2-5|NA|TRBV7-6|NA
CASSFARGDGGETQYF
TGTGCCAGCAGCTTTGCCAGGGGGGACGGCGGCGAGACCCAGTACTTC
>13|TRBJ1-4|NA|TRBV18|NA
CASSFATNEKLFF
TGTGCCAGCTCATTCGCAACTAATGAAAAACTGTTTTTT
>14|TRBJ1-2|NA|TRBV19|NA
CASSIQGSGYGYTF
TGTGCCAGTAGTATACAGGGGTCGGGCTATGGCTACACCTTC
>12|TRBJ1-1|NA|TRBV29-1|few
CSVPGHRTEAFF
TGCAGCGTCCCGGGACACAGGACTGAAGCTTTCTTT
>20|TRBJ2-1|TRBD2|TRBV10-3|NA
CAITASAGYNSGGVPREQFF
TGTGCCATCACCGCCTCAGCCGGTTATAACAGCGGGGGGGTGCCCCGTGAGCAGTTCTTC
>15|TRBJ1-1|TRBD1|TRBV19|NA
CASSTRDRGNTEAFF
TGTGCCAGTAGTACCCGGGACAGGGGGAACACTGAAGCTTTCTTT
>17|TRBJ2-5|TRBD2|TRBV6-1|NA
CASSEPSGLAGIDTQYF
TGTGCCAGCAGTGAACCCAGTGGGCTAGCGGGGATCGACACCCAGTACTTC
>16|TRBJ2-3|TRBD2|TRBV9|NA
CASSVDGLVRTDTQYF
TGTGCCAGCAGCGTAGACGGACTAGTCCGTACAGATACGCAGTATTTT
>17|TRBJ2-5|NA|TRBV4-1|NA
CASSQEVGPLLQETQYF
TGCGCCAGCAGCCAAGAAGTGGGGCCCCTCCTTCAAGAGACCCAGTACTTC
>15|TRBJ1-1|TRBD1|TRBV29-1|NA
CSVGTGLSVPTEAFF
TGCAGCGTGGGGACAGGGCTTTCGGTCCCCACTGAAGCTTTCTTT
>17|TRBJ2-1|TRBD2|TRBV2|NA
CASSEGGTSGSYNEQFF
TGTGCCAGCAGTGAAGGGGGGACTAGCGGGTCCTACAATGAGCAGTTCTTC
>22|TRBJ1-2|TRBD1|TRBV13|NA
CASSRNFRLWTGGRGSHYGYTF
TGTGCCAGCAGCCGCAACTTCCGCTTGTGGACAGGGGGCAGAGGAAGTCACTATGGCTACACCTTC
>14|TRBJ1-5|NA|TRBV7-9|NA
CASSLGGDNQPQHF
TGTGCCAGCAGCTTAGGGGGGGATAATCAGCCCCAGCATTTT
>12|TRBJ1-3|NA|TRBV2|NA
CASTSSGNTIYF
TGTGCCAGCACCAGTTCTGGAAACACCATATATTTT
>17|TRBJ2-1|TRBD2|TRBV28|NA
CASSFPLAGPSYNEQFF
TGTGCCAGCAGTTTTCCGCTAGCGGGCCCCTCCTACAATGAGCAGTTCTTC
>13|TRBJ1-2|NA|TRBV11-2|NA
CASSPATGYGYTF
TGTGCCAGCAGCCCCGCTACAGGCTATGGCTACACCTTC
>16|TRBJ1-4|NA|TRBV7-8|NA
CASSSKQGSSNEKLFF
TGTGCCAGCAGCTCCAAACAGGGCTCATCTAATGAAAAACTGTTTTTT
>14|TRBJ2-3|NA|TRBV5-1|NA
CASSSGSSTDTQYF
TGCGCCAGCAGCTCAGGGTCTAGCACAGATACGCAGTATTTT
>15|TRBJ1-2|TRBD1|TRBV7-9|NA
CASSLGTGKTDGYTF
TGTGCCAGCAGCTTGGGGACAGGGAAAACGGATGGCTACACCTTC
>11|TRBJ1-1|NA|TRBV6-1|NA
CASTQGTEAFF
TGTGCCAGCACCCAGGGGACTGAAGCTTTCTTT
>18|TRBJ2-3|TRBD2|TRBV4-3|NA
CASSQDFGTSGTTDTQYF
TGCGCCAGCAGCCAAGATTTCGGCACTAGCGGGACAACAGATACGCAGTATTTT
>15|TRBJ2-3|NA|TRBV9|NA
CASSVHSPSTDTQYF
TGTGCCAGCAGCGTACACAGCCCTAGCACAGATACGCAGTATTTT
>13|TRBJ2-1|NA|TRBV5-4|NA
CASSLLEYNEQFF
TGTGCCAGCAGCTTGTTGGAGTACAATGAGCAGTTCTTC
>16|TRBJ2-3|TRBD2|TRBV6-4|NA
CASRQIAGRGTDTQYF
TGTGCCAGCAGACAAATAGCGGGGAGAGGCACAGATACGCAGTATTTT
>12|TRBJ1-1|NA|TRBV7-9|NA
CASSPGGLEAFF
TGTGCCAGCAGCCCCGGGGGGCTTGAAGCTTTCTTT
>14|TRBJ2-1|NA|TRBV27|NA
CASSLLTGRDEQFF
TGTGCCAGCAGTTTATTGACAGGCCGCGATGAGCAGTTCTTC
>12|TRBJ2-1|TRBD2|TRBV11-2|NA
CASSLGREEQFF
TGTGCCAGCAGCTTGGGGCGGGAGGAGCAGTTCTTC
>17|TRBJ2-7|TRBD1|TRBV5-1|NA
CASSLSVTGLSSYEQYF
TGCGCCAGCAGCTTGAGCGTGACAGGGCTGAGCTCCTACGAGCAGTACTTC
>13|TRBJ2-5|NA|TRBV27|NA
CASSWGPKGVQYF
TGTGCCAGCAGTTGGGGGCCGAAGGGGGTCCAGTACTTC
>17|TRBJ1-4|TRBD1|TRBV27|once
CASSVLGQGSQNEKLFF
TGTGCCAGCAGTGTACTGGGACAGGGATCCCAGAATGAAAAACTGTTTTTT
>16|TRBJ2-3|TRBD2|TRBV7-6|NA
CASSLYQRGGLDTQYF
TGTGCCAGCAGCTTATATCAGCGGGGGGGCTTAGATACGCAGTATTTT